This T cell receptor beta chain was identified during a study of T cell responses to AZD1222 COVID-19 vaccine. Some clones are missing from TCRdb's copy, which holds only in-frame ones; the method was immunoSEQ multiplex PCR. The sample lists roughly 150,000 clones; approximately 91% were seen once. V was cut by 5 bases and J by 0 bases, with 11 bases left in between. The CDR3 runs 14 residues. In germline, CDR1 is SGHAT, CDR2 FQNNGV. With respect to this clone: What it recognizes is unknown.

Study-level points and caveats: The breadth and depth of Spike-specific TCRs increased once two AZD1222 doses had been given. The donor group comprised mostly white British people and more females; the analysis possibly underestimated clonal diversity.

Here the sequenced sample was peripheral blood, taken 28 days after the second AZD1222 dose. The V and J genes are TRBV11-2 and TRBJ2-7; D is unresolved. The clonotype was recovered from an adult who received the AZD1222 COVID-19 vaccine. This CDR3 reads CASSLLGSSYEQYF. CDR3 DNA: TGTGCCAGCAGCCTCCTCGGCAGCTCCTACGAGCAGTACTTC.